Shown below are 5 T cell receptor beta chains from a single sample sequenced in a study of cytomegalovirus exposure and HLA in healthy donors. The study ran its PCR with 60 Vbeta and 13 Jbeta primers. Some clones are missing from TCRdb's copy, which holds only in-frame ones; the method was immunoSEQ multiplex PCR. Of about 170,000 clones in the sample, approximately 84% are singletons; the top ten hold about 0.4%. Source material: PBMCs. Receptor source: a boy aged 2 to 10 in good health and CMV-seronegative.

This clone was observed a single time. The chain uses TRBV6-6 and TRBJ2-4; the match to TRBD1 covers 10 bases. Germline assignment: CDR1 MNHNY and CDR2 SVGAGI (reference sequence). The V and J ends lost 2 bases and 12 bases, in that order; junction bases with no gene match: 13. The CDR3 length is 16 residues. The CDR3 is CASSYAGQGRGTAQYF. The CDR3 DNA follows: TGTGCCAGCAGTTACGCGGGACAGGGGAGGGGGACGGCTCAGTACTTC.

The chain joins TRBV7-9 to TRBJ2-2, with D tentatively TRBD2 (5 bases). Germline V gene data show CDR1 as SEHNR and CDR2 as FQNEAQ (reference sequence). The CDR3 contains 14 residues. V shed 1 base and J shed 6 bases, with 9 bases lying between them. CDR3 sequence: CASSLVGEPGELFF. As DNA, the CDR3 is TGTGCCAGCAGCTTAGTTGGGGAGCCCGGGGAGCTGTTTTTT.

This clone was counted a single time. The rearrangement uses TRBV5-1 and TRBJ2-5, with TRBD2 matching over 10 bases. The ends lost 4 bases at V and 5 bases at J; junction bases unmatched: 8. CDR1 and CDR2 (germline): SGHRS, YFSETQ. CDR3 size: 15 residues. CDR3 protein: CASSPIGTSAETQYF. The CDR3 DNA follows: TGCGCCAGCAGCCCTATCGGGACTAGCGCGGAGACCCAGTACTTC.

This clone was recorded only once. The gene calls are TRBV19 and TRBJ1-6, with D maybe TRBD1 (6 bases). The germline CDR1 and CDR2 sequences are LNHDA and SQIVND (reference sequence). This CDR3 spans 12 amino acids. The V gene lost 9 bases and the J gene lost 11 bases, with 14 bases spanning the gap. CDR3 loop: CASRDTNTPLHF. CDR3 DNA sequence: TGTGCCAGCCGGGACACAAATACACCCCTCCACTTT.

The gene calls are TRBV11-1 and TRBJ1-1; no firm D call. V lost 3 bases and J lost 3, with 14 bases in between. In germline, CDR1 is SGHAT, CDR2 FQDESV (reference sequence). There are 15 residues in the CDR3. The CDR3 nucleotides read TGTGCCAGCAGCTTTGACGGGATCCCGGACACTGAAGCTTTCTTT. It yields the protein CASSFDGIPDTEAFF.